This T cell receptor (beta chain) was found in a study of shared clonotypes between healthy human individuals (dated by TCRdb to about 2020). About the full investigation: The cohort included three men and a couple of women between 18 and 49 years of age. Per donor, three plates each were used for CD4 naive and CD4 memory, two for CD8 naive, and one for CD8 memory. The study deeply sequenced blood TCR repertoires of five healthy adults to estimate repertoire size and the extent of clonotype sharing between individuals. Different laboratories and diverse techniques were used to prepare libraries and sequence TCR repertoires, to increase sequencing depth and limit assay-specific biases. Between about 0.94 and 8.9 billion PBMCs per donor were obtained by leukapheresis.

TCR CDR3 regions were amplified from genomic DNA by multiplex PCR using the deep immunoSEQ assay. Genomic DNA extracted from each cell subset was distributed evenly over all wells of several immunoSEQ 96-well plates, and each plate served as one replicate. For sorted subsets, each replicate PCR was loaded with 150 to 250 ng genomic DNA, equivalent to 30,000 or so T cell genomes. Purified libraries were measured with a Qubit 3.0 fluorometer, size-checked on a Bioanalyzer 2100, and measured again with the KAPA Library Quantification kit. Every immunoSEQ 96-well plate was sequenced on a dedicated single-read 150-cycle Illumina NextSeq 550 flow cell. Per the authors' processing: The immunoSEQ output contained only junctional sequences without quality scores, so filtering could not match that applied to full-length reads. To assign V/J genes and CDR3, sequences were annotated using PyIR, a Python wrapper for IgBLAST v1.9, with IMGT germline references. Reads were filtered out if the reads had weak V/J assignments (E-value above 1e-6), no CDR3, stop codons, out-of-frame junctions, or ambiguous translated residues. A V3J clonotype was defined by an identical inferred V gene, J gene, and CDR3 amino acid sequence. Percentage overlap between repertoires was computed as shared unique clonotypes divided by the size of the smaller repertoire. Three approaches were used to assess repertoire richness: RTK rarefaction, the Chao1 estimator, and Recon v2.1 estimates of unobserved clonotypes. For all TCRbeta clonotypes obtained by the gDNA method from several donors, generation probabilities were computed with OLGA. TCRdb mirrors the immuneACCESS table, restricted to in-frame sequences. Some clones are absent from its copies; in checked studies, under half trace to an unresolved V gene, and the reason for the others is unknown. For V, J and clone size, that table is used; D and trimming come from the DNA. The table for this sample lists about 2.2 million clones; approximately 94% of them were counted only once. The ten largest clones represent 1.5% to 2% of the sample.

CD8 naive samples were CD45RO-negative cells positively selected for CCR7, giving a CD45RA+CCR7+ population that excluded TemRA cells. Donors were healthy HIV-negative adults with no recently reported acute infections or vaccinations. Only Caucasian adults living in Nashville, Tennessee, USA were represented among the donors. Blood was obtained by leukapheresis, after which PBMCs were separated by Ficoll-Histopaque density gradient centrifugation and cryopreserved in liquid nitrogen vapor phase. Analytical flow cytometry was used to check the purity and quantity of each magnetically sorted T cell population. Genomic DNA was isolated from each sorted fraction and quantified by UV absorbance on a Nanodrop 2000c. As regards this clone: Its antigen remains undetermined. No qualities accompany the bases; no much larger clone lies one base away.

Findings and caveats that apply to the study as a whole: Estimated clonotype richness was generally larger for naive than for memory subsets. Incomplete sequencing was indicated by rarefaction of sorted-subset datasets, despite the large sequencing depth. Pairwise subsampling led to the expectation that sequencing depth would affect the degree of clonotype sharing among donors. The genetic and exposure-history diversity represented was limited by the small number of donors. Compared with non-shared clonotypes, clonotypes shared by all four sorted-subset donors had higher generation probabilities. Roughly 5% of naive CD4, more than 3% of naive CD8, 2.3% of memory CD4, and 0.35% to 0.4% of memory CD8 clonotypes were shared across several donors. Sampling was limited to blood, and TCR repertoires in tissue likely differ from TCR repertoires in blood.

Relative to germline, V is missing 2 bases and J is missing 3 bases, with 9 bases of the junction outside any gene match. From a lookup of the germline V gene (reference sequence), CDR1 and CDR2 are MNHEY and SMNVEV. The CDR3 runs 16 amino acids, cysteine and phenylalanine included. The kept DNA is CDR3 alone, 48 bases in frame from the first base. The sequence links TRBV27 to TRBJ2-7, and TRBD2 matches 8 of the central bases. Sequenced sample: naive CD8+ T cells from PBMCs. The sample's cell subset or site label, decoded: CD45RA+CCR7+. This sequence was found in a man between 18 and 35 years old in good health. Some clones in this sample may be carry-over from other donors' samples. The nucleotides are TGTGCCAGCAGTTTAACGGTAGCGGGAATAGTCTACGAGCAGTACTTC. Translated, it gives CASSLTVAGIVYEQYF.